Listed below are T cell receptor beta chains from one sample, sequenced in a study of cytomegalovirus exposure and HLA in healthy donors. The protocol was immunoSEQ multiplex PCR, while the TCRdb copy is restricted to in-frame clones and leaves out a portion. This table holds about 140,000 clones, around 85% found once. Sequencing was done on a sample of PBMCs. The receptors come from a man between 18 and 35 years old in good health and CMV-seronegative. Each CDR3 is given with its conserved first and last residue. Fields, in order: CDR3 length, D gene, V gene, J gene, clone size, CDR3 DNA, CDR3 protein. The D gene is left open where the match is weak. Clone size is stated in some rows and not others, as once, few, many or a class when expanded.

length: 18; D: TRBD2; V: TRBV7-8; J: TRBJ2-3; size: once; DNA: TGTGCCAGCAGCTTACAACGGTGGCTAGCGGCTGGCACAGATACGCAGTATTTT; CDR3: CASSLQRWLAAGTDTQYF
length: 16; D: NA; V: TRBV7-8; J: TRBJ2-1; size: NA; DNA: TGTGCCAGCAGCTCCTCCCCCCCACAGGGATGGAATGAGCAGTTCTTC; CDR3: CASSSSPPQGWNEQFF
length: 15; D: NA; V: TRBV2; J: TRBJ2-7; size: NA; DNA: TGTGCCAGCAGCGTACCAGGGCGGCAGGGAAGCGAGCAGTACTTC; CDR3: CASSVPGRQGSEQYF
length: 15; D: TRBD1; V: TRBV2; J: TRBJ2-7; size: many; DNA: TGTGCCAGCAGCGCAGGGACAGGGGGCCTCTACGAGCAGTACTTC; CDR3: CASSAGTGGLYEQYF
length: 15; D: NA; V: TRBV6-6; J: TRBJ1-5; size: NA; DNA: TGTGCCAGCAGTTCCACGACAGTTCAGAGTCAGCCCCAGCATTTT; CDR3: CASSSTTVQSQPQHF
length: 14; D: NA; V: TRBV19; J: TRBJ1-6; size: once; DNA: TGTGCCAGTAGACGACTCTCCTATAATTCACCCCTCCACTTT; CDR3: CASRRLSYNSPLHF
length: 18; D: NA; V: TRBV18; J: TRBJ2-6; size: NA; DNA: TGTGCCAGCTCCCTATTGGGCAGGGAAGGTTCTGGGGCCAACGTCCTGACTTTC; CDR3: CASSLLGREGSGANVLTF
length: 16; D: TRBD2; V: TRBV5-5; J: TRBJ2-7; size: NA; DNA: TGTGCCAGCAGCTTGGGACATAGCGGGAGCTCCTACGAGCAGTACTTC; CDR3: CASSLGHSGSSYEQYF
length: 13; D: TRBD1; V: TRBV28; J: TRBJ1-4; size: NA; DNA: TGTGCCATTCCCGGGACAGATAATGAAAAACTGTTTTTT; CDR3: CAIPGTDNEKLFF
length: 12; D: NA; V: TRBV28; J: TRBJ1-2; size: once; DNA: TGTGCCAGCATCGGGGACAACGTTTACTACACCTTC; CDR3: CASIGDNVYYTF
length: 15; D: TRBD1; V: TRBV28; J: TRBJ1-3; size: NA; DNA: TGTGCCAGCAGTTCTCTGACAGGGGGCGTAGGCACCATATATTTT; CDR3: CASSSLTGGVGTIYF
length: 15; D: TRBD2; V: TRBV2; J: TRBJ2-1; size: once; DNA: TGTGCCAGCAGTGGGACTAGTTTAACCTACAATGAGCAGTTCTTC; CDR3: CASSGTSLTYNEQFF
length: 16; D: TRBD2; V: TRBV15; J: TRBJ2-7; size: NA; DNA: TGTGCCACCAGCAGAGATCTCGAGCGGGGGGCCTACGAGCAGTACTTC; CDR3: CATSRDLERGAYEQYF
length: 13; D: NA; V: TRBV10-3; J: TRBJ2-3; size: NA; DNA: TGTGCCAATTCAGGTTCTAGCACAGATACGCAGTATTTT; CDR3: CANSGSSTDTQYF
length: 15; D: NA; V: TRBV5-6; J: TRBJ1-6; size: NA; DNA: TGTGCCAGCAGCTCCCGGGGGGACTATAATTCACCCCTCCACTTT; CDR3: CASSSRGDYNSPLHF
length: 15; D: TRBD2; V: TRBV4-2; J: TRBJ2-7; size: NA; DNA: TGTGCCAGCAGCCAAGACCCGGAGCGGGGTAGGGAGCAGTACTTC; CDR3: CASSQDPERGREQYF
length: 19; D: TRBD1; V: TRBV5-4; J: TRBJ2-3; size: NA; DNA: TGTGCCAGCAGCCATATATCACCATCCGGACAGGGACCCACAGATACGCAGTATTTT; CDR3: CASSHISPSGQGPTDTQYF
length: 12; D: NA; V: TRBV18; J: TRBJ2-1; size: few; DNA: TGTGCCAGCTCACCGCGACTAGAGGAGCAGTTCTTC; CDR3: CASSPRLEEQFF
length: 18; D: NA; V: TRBV27; J: TRBJ2-2; size: NA; DNA: TGTGCCAGCAGTTTATACCCCGCGACTAGTGGTAGAACCGGGGAGCTGTTTTTT; CDR3: CASSLYPATSGRTGELFF
length: 17; D: NA; V: TRBV19; J: TRBJ1-3; size: few; DNA: TGTGCCAGTAGAAGCGGGAGGGACACGGTCTCTGGAAACACCATATATTTT; CDR3: CASRSGRDTVSGNTIYF
length: 16; D: NA; V: TRBV6-1; J: TRBJ1-1; size: NA; DNA: TGTGCCAGCAGTGAAGGTAACAGGTTTTCTAACACTGAAGCTTTCTTT; CDR3: CASSEGNRFSNTEAFF
length: 15; D: TRBD1; V: TRBV28; J: TRBJ1-4; size: NA; DNA: TGTGCCAGCAGCCTCCCGGACAGGGAAGTCGAAAAACTGTTTTTT; CDR3: CASSLPDREVEKLFF
length: 16; D: NA; V: TRBV18; J: TRBJ1-2; size: NA; DNA: TGTGCCAGCTCCCCTACACCTAACAGGGAACGGAATGGCTACACCTTC; CDR3: CASSPTPNRERNGYTF